The present T cell receptor (beta chain) was sequenced within a study of Ad26.COV2.S vaccination and SARS-CoV-2 variants (dated by TCRdb to the early 2020s). The study in broad terms: Donors in the vaccine arm were drawn from COV1001, a phase I-IIa trial of Ad26.COV2.S in healthy adults that was multicentre, randomized, double-blind and placebo-controlled. Ad26.COV2.S was given intramuscularly at 5x10^10 or 1x10^11 viral particles, as a single shot or as two shots 56 days apart. Sequencing of the TCRbeta repertoire served to evaluate the specificity and breadth of SARS-CoV-2-reactive T cell receptors following Ad26.COV2.S vaccination. The TCR-sequenced set comprised about 30 samples: approximately 19 Ad26.COV2.S vaccine recipients, 5 placebo recipients and 8 SARS-CoV-2 convalescent individuals. Participants in the trial were split at random into five groups of five each, receiving low-dose or high-dose Ad26.COV2.S once or twice, or else placebo on both occasions. Investigators did not know the trial group allocation while performing experiments and assessing outcomes. The full study reports these points: The authors noted that total T cell responses may have been underestimated by the TCR breadth and depth analyses. After vaccination, substantial breadth of spike-specific CD8+ and CD4+ T cell responses was reported. The study was not powered to compare responses between vaccine doses or regimens. Non-spike TCR breadth was comparable between vaccine and placebo recipients, consistent with the vaccine containing only spike. Ad26.COV2.S recipients had higher spike-specific TCR breadth than placebo recipients (P = 0.0014).

The treatment or condition label on this specimen signifies: some 19 received Ad26.COV2.S at low or high dose, single or two shots; several received placebo; per-sample allocation not given. Repertoires of vaccine and placebo recipients were sequenced from samples taken on day 63 after the first injection. Cohort 1b enrolled about two dozen adults aged 18-55 years at a single site in Boston, USA, between 29 July and 7 August 2020. Ad26.COV2.S consisted of a replication-incompetent adenovirus type 26 vector by which a prefusion-stabilized SARS-CoV-2 spike protein from the original Wuhan strain was expressed. Concerning this clone: The antigen it recognizes is unknown. Within one base of it there is no much larger clone, and no base qualities were kept.

The CDR3 runs 13 residues from the cysteine to the phenylalanine. Just the 39-base CDR3 DNA is kept, in frame starting at base 1. CDR1 and CDR2 are drawn from the germline V gene: ENHRY, SYGVKD. For this chain, trimming is 2 bases at the V end and 6 bases at the J end, and the number of junction bases without a gene match is 4. The immunoSEQ Assay was used to sequence TCRbeta CDR3 regions. After extraction, genomic DNA underwent amplification by bias-controlled multiplex PCR, followed by high-throughput sequencing. On the study's bioinformatics: To quantify the absolute abundance of every unique TCRbeta CDR3 region, sequences were collapsed and filtered. T cell fraction was estimated by normalizing TCRbeta template counts to usable DNA, which was measured by amplifying reference genes present in all nucleated cells. Repertoire TCRs were annotated as SARS-CoV-2-specific by exact matching of V gene, CDR3 amino acid sequence and J gene to a known reactive TCR set. The reference SARS-CoV-2 TCR set came from MIRA and was filtered for enrichment in COVID-19-positive ImmuneCODE repertoires, removing public or cross-reactive TCRs. Using the MIRA antigens, annotated TCRs were further analysed by specific ORF or by position within an ORF. Breadth was defined as the number of annotated unique rearrangements divided by the total number of unique productive rearrangements, and depth was defined as the summed frequency of the annotated unique rearrangements. Two-sided Wilcoxon rank-sum tests were used to compare TCR breadth between groups. TCRdb provides this immuneACCESS table in a form limited to in-frame rearrangements. Some clones are lacking; in checked studies, under half of them reflect an unresolved V gene, and why the rest are absent is not known. That table gives V, J and clone size, and the DNA gave D and trimming. For this sample the table gives about 320,000 clones, of which roughly nine tenths were detected only once. Over 5% of the sample rests with the top ten.

The source of this sequence is a person between 18 and 65 years old who received the Ad26.COV2.S COVID-19 vaccine or a placebo. The sample was peripheral blood, taken in a trial of Ad26.COV2.S vaccine versus placebo. The V gene is TRBV10-3 and the J gene is TRBJ2-7; 7 central bases correspond to TRBD1. The nucleotides are TGTGCCATCAGTGAGCAGGGGGTGGGCGAGCAGTACTTC. Translated, it reads CAISEQGVGEQYF.